The TCR beta chain described here comes from a study of beta chain features in type 1 diabetes. Findings and limits, study-wide: Shortening of TCRB CDR3s, moderate but significant, appeared in all four CD4+ subsets of Type 1 diabetes patients. When VDJ junctions were examined, type 1 diabetes patients showed fewer insertions and more deletions.

The CDR3 contains 13 residues. The V gene's germline CDR1 is MGHDK and CDR2 SYGVNS. The V segment lost 10 bases and the J segment 7 bases; nucleotides outside the gene matches: 8. The sample holds a few counts of this clone. Its antigen is undetermined. Sequenced material consisted of expressed TCRB transcripts (all of the isolated RNA was reverse transcribed). Sequencing of naive, central memory and regulatory T cell samples gave an average of about 3.57 million reads. Clones were read by immunoSEQ multiplex PCR, and TCRdb kept only the in-frame ones, dropping some. The data show 450,000 to 600,000 clones, 30% seen once.

The chain recombines TRBV25-1 with TRBJ1-4; 8 positions match TRBD1. This receptor was obtained from a man aged 18 to 35 in good health. Sequencing was carried out using naive CD4+ T cells from blood. The CDR3 sequence is CATGGQGAEKLFF. The DNA of the CDR3 is TGTGCCACCGGGGGCCAGGGGGCTGAAAAACTGTTTTTT.